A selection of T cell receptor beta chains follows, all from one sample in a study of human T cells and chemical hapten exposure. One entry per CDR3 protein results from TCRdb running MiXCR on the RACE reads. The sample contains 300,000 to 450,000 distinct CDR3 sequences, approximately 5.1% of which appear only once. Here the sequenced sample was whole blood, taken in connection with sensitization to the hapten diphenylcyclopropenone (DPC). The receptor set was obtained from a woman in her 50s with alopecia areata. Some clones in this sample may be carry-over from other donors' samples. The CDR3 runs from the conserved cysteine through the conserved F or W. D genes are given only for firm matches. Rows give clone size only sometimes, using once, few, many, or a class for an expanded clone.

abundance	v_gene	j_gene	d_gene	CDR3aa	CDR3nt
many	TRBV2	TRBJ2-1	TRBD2	CASSGQRGERNEQFF	TGTGCCAGCAGTGGGCAGCGGGGGGAAAGGAATGAGCAGTTCTTC
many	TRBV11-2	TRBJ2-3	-	CASSSRGRATDTQYF	TGTGCCAGCAGCTCCAGGGGACGGGCCACAGATACGCAGTATTTT
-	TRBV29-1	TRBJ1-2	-	CSVGGRADYGYTF	TGCAGCGTTGGTGGCAGGGCGGACTATGGCTACACCTTC
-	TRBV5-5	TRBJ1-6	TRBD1	CASSLDRGLDSPLHF	TGTGCCAGCAGCTTAGACAGGGGGCTGGATTCACCCCTCCACTTT
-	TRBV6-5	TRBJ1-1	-	CASSYGIEWTEAFF	TGTGCCAGCAGTTACGGAATCGAGTGGACTGAAGCTTTCTTT
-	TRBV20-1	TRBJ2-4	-	CSTPRVLAKNIQYF	TGCAGTACCCCACGGGTACTAGCCAAAAACATTCAGTACTTC
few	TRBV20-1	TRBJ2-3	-	CSARDLWGPSTDTQYF	TGCAGTGCTAGAGATCTATGGGGACCTAGCACAGATACGCAGTATTTT
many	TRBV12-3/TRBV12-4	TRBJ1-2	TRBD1	CASSSTLRQGVMDNYGYTF	TGTGCCAGCAGCTCCACCCTAAGACAGGGGGTGATGGATAACTATGGCTACACCTTC
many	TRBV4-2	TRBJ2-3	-	CASSPQPGTPSTDTQYF	TGTGCCAGCAGCCCCCAACCCGGCACACCGAGCACAGATACGCAGTATTTT
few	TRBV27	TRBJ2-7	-	CASSTWDGKGEQYF	TGTGCCAGCAGTACATGGGATGGTAAGGGGGAGCAGTACTTC
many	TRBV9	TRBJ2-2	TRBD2	CASSSSGSGGANTGELFF	TGTGCCAGCAGCTCATCAGGGAGCGGGGGGGCGAACACCGGGGAGCTGTTTTTT
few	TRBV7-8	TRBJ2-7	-	CASSFSAHPYEQYF	TGTGCCAGCAGCTTTAGCGCGCACCCCTACGAGCAGTACTTC
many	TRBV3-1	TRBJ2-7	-	CASSRAGYEQYF	TGTGCCAGCAGCCGTGCGGGTTACGAGCAGTACTTC
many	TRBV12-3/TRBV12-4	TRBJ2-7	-	CASRVNLGPYEQYF	TGTGCCAGCAGGGTCAACCTCGGCCCCTACGAGCAGTACTTC
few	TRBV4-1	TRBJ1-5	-	CASSQEVGRRGNQPQHF	TGCGCCAGCAGCCAAGAAGTAGGGCGTCGAGGCAATCAGCCCCAGCATTTT
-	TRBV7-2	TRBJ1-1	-	CASSSPGTYTEAFF	TGTGCCAGCAGCTCGCCGGGGACATATACTGAAGCTTTCTTT
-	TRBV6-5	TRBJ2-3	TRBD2	CASSYAGTRADTQYF	TGTGCCAGCAGTTACGCCGGGACTAGAGCAGATACGCAGTATTTT
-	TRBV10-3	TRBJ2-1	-	CAISESWGNSYNEQFF	TGTGCCATCAGTGAGTCTTGGGGAAACTCCTACAATGAGCAGTTCTTC
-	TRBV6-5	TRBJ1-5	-	CASTTGRGTQPQHF	TGTGCCAGCACCACAGGGAGAGGAACTCAGCCCCAGCATTTT
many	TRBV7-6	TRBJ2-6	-	CASSSRGVGANVLTF	TGTGCCAGCAGCTCCCGCGGGGTAGGGGCCAACGTCCTGACTTTC
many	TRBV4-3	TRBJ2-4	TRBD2	CASSQDGLAMSF	TGCGCCAGCAGCCAAGATGGACTAGCGATGTCCTTC
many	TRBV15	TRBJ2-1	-	CATSRDRPLSSYNEQFF	TGTGCCACCAGCAGAGATCGACCGTTGAGCTCCTACAATGAGCAGTTCTTC
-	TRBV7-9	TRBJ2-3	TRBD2	CASSLPGGDTQYF	TGTGCCAGCAGCCTTCCGGGGGGAGATACGCAGTATTTT
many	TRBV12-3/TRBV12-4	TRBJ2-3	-	CASTRGSDTQYF	TGTGCCAGCACCAGGGGCTCAGATACGCAGTATTTT
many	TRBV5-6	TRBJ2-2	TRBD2	CASSPGLARNTGELFF	TGTGCCAGCAGCCCGGGACTAGCGAGAAACACCGGGGAGCTGTTTTTT
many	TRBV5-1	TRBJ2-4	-	CASSLRQDWAKNIQYF	TGCGCCAGCAGCCTCAGACAGGACTGGGCCAAAAACATTCAGTACTTC
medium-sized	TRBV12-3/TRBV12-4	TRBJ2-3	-	CASSLEAGHTDTQYF	TGTGCCAGCAGTTTAGAGGCGGGGCACACAGATACGCAGTATTTT
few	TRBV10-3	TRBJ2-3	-	CAISDLPGDTQYF	TGTGCCATCAGTGATCTTCCGGGAGATACGCAGTATTTT
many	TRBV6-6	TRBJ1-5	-	CASTPTPISPQHF	TGTGCCAGCACCCCAACCCCAATCAGTCCCCAGCATTTT
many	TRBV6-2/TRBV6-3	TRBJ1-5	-	CATRFRNQPQHF	TGTGCCACCAGGTTCAGGAATCAGCCCCAGCATTTT
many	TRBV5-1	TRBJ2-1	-	CASSLAGGLTNNEQFF	TGCGCCAGCAGCTTGGCCGGGGGTCTTACGAACAATGAGCAGTTCTTC